A selection of T cell receptor beta chains follows, all from one sample in a study of T cell repertoires in ileal Crohn's disease. The repertoire was sequenced with immunoSEQ multiplex PCR; TCRdb's copy has only in-frame clones and lacks some. The sample holds over 6,500 clones, approximately 82% seen once. The sequenced sample was ileal tissue. The receptor set was obtained from an adult with Crohn's disease. Both conserved end residues are part of each CDR3. The order of the fields is D gene, J gene, V gene, clone size, CDR3 length, CDR3 protein, CDR3 DNA. D genes are given only for firm matches. Size is stated for part of the rows, as once, few or many counts, or as a class when the clone is expanded.

D gene: TRBD1; J gene: TRBJ1-2; V gene: TRBV2; clone size: once; CDR3 length: 13; CDR3 protein: CASTLKTGGGYTF; CDR3 DNA: TGTGCCAGCACCCTCAAGACAGGGGGTGGCTACACCTTC
D gene: NA; J gene: TRBJ2-1; V gene: TRBV2; clone size: NA; CDR3 length: 14; CDR3 protein: CASSAGSSYNEQFF; CDR3 DNA: TGTGCCAGCAGTGCCGGGAGCTCCTACAATGAGCAGTTCTTC
D gene: NA; J gene: TRBJ2-3; V gene: TRBV23-1; clone size: NA; CDR3 length: 20; CDR3 protein: CASNASKRAGGPWGTDTQYF; CDR3 DNA: TGCGCCAGCAACGCATCAAAGAGGGCCGGGGGTCCCTGGGGCACAGATACGCAGTATTTT
D gene: NA; J gene: TRBJ1-5; V gene: TRBV6-1; clone size: NA; CDR3 length: 13; CDR3 protein: CASSEPVIQPQHF; CDR3 DNA: TGTGCCAGCAGTGAACCGGTTATTCAGCCCCAGCATTTT
D gene: NA; J gene: TRBJ1-6; V gene: TRBV18; clone size: NA; CDR3 length: 17; CDR3 protein: CASSPPSGGSYNSPLHF; CDR3 DNA: TGTGCCAGCTCACCACCTTCGGGGGGCTCCTATAATTCACCCCTCCACTTT
D gene: NA; J gene: TRBJ2-3; V gene: TRBV7-8; clone size: NA; CDR3 length: 11; CDR3 protein: CASSSTDTQYF; CDR3 DNA: TGTGCCAGCAGCTCAACAGATACGCAGTATTTT
D gene: TRBD2; J gene: TRBJ2-1; V gene: TRBV7-9; clone size: NA; CDR3 length: 15; CDR3 protein: CALGRTSGRDNEQFF; CDR3 DNA: TGTGCCCTTGGGAGGACTAGCGGGAGGGATAATGAGCAGTTCTTC
D gene: NA; J gene: TRBJ1-5; V gene: TRBV29-1; clone size: NA; CDR3 length: 12; CDR3 protein: CSAGGSNQPQHF; CDR3 DNA: TGCAGCGCCGGGGGTAGCAATCAGCCCCAGCATTTT
D gene: TRBD1; J gene: TRBJ2-7; V gene: TRBV6-5; clone size: NA; CDR3 length: 15; CDR3 protein: CASSYVQGAGYEQYF; CDR3 DNA: TGTGCCAGCAGTTACGTACAGGGGGCAGGGTACGAGCAGTACTTC
D gene: NA; J gene: TRBJ1-5; V gene: TRBV19; clone size: NA; CDR3 length: 13; CDR3 protein: CASSLQLDQPQHF; CDR3 DNA: TGTGCCAGTAGTCTCCAGCTAGATCAGCCCCAGCATTTT
D gene: TRBD2; J gene: TRBJ2-1; V gene: TRBV6-6; clone size: NA; CDR3 length: 14; CDR3 protein: CASSTSGSWYEQFF; CDR3 DNA: TGTGCCAGCAGCACTAGCGGGAGTTGGTATGAGCAGTTCTTC
D gene: TRBD1; J gene: TRBJ1-3; V gene: TRBV30; clone size: NA; CDR3 length: 13; CDR3 protein: CAWTGGSGNTIYF; CDR3 DNA: TGTGCCTGGACAGGGGGCTCTGGAAACACCATATATTTT
D gene: NA; J gene: TRBJ1-1; V gene: TRBV7-9; clone size: NA; CDR3 length: 14; CDR3 protein: CASSPTGGNTEAFF; CDR3 DNA: TGTGCCAGCAGCCCCACGGGGGGGAACACTGAAGCTTTCTTT